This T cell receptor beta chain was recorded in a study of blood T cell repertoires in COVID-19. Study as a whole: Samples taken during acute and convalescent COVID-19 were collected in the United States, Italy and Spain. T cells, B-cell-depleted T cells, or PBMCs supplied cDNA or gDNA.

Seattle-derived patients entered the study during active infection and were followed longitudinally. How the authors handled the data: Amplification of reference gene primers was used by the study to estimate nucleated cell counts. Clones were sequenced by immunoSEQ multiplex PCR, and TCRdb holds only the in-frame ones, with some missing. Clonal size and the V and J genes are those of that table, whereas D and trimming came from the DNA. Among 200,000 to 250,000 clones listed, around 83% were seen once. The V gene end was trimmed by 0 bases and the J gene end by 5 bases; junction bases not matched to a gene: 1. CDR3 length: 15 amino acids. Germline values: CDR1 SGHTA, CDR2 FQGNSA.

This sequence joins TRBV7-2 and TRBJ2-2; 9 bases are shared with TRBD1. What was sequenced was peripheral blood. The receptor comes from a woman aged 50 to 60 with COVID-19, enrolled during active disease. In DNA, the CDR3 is TGTGCCAGCAGCTTAGCAGGGACAGGGACCGGGGAGCTGTTTTTT. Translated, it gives CASSLAGTGTGELFF.